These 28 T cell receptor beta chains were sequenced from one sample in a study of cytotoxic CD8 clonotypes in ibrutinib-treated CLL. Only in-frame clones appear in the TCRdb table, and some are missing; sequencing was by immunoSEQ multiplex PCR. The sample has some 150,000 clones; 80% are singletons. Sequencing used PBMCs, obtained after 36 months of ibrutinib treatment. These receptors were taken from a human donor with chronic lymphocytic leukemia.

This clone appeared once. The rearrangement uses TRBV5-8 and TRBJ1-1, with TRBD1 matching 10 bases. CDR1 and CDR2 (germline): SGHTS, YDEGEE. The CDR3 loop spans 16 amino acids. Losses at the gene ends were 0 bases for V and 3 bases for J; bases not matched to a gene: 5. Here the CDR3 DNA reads TGTGCCAGCAGCTTGGCCTGGACAGGGGGTGACACTGAAGCTTTCTTT. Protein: CASSLAWTGGDTEAFF.

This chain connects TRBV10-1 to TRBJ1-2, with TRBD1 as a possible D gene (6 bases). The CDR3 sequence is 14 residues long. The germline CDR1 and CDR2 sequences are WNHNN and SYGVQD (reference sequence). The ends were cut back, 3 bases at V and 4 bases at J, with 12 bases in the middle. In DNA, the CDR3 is TGCGCCAGCAGTGATTCGGGGGGCTCCTATGGCTACACCTTC. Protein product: CASSDSGGSYGYTF.

The CDR3, as DNA: TGTGCCAGCAGTCTTGGACTAATCGATGAGCAGTTCTTC. It translates to CASSLGLIDEQFF. The chain recombines TRBV14 with TRBJ2-1; TRBD2 might be the D (6 bases). Germline loops: CDR1 SGHDN, CDR2 FVKESK. CDR3 length equals 13 residues. Trimming shortened V by 6 bases and J by 8 bases, and 14 bases separated the two germline ends.

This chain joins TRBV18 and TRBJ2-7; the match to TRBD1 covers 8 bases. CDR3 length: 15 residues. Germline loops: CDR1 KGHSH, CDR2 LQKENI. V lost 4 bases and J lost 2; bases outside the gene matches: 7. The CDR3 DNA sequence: TGTGCCAGCTCACAATCGGACAGGGTCGCCTACGAGCAGTACTTC. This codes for CASSQSDRVAYEQYF.

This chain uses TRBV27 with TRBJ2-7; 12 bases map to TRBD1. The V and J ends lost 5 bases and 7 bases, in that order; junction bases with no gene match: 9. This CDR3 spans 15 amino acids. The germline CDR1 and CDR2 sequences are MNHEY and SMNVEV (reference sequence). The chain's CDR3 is CASSLPGQGAREQYF. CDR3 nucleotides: TGTGCCAGCAGTCTTCCGGGACAGGGGGCGAGGGAGCAGTACTTC.

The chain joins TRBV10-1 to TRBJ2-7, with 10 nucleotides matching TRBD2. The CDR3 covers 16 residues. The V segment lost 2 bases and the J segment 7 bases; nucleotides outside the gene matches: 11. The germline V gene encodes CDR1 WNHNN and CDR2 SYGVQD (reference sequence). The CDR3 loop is CASSEIGSGGVVEQYF. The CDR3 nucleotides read TGCGCCAGCAGTGAGATCGGGAGCGGGGGGGTTGTTGAGCAGTACTTC.

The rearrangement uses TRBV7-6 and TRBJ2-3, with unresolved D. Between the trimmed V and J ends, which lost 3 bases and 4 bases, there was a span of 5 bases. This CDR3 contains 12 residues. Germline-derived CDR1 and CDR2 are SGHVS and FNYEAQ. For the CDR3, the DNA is TGTGCCAGCAGCTTGACCCCAGATACGCAGTATTTT. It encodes CASSLTPDTQYF.

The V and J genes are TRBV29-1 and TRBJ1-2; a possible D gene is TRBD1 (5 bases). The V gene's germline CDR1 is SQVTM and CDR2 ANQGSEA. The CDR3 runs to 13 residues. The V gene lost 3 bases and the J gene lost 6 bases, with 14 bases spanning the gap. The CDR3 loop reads CSVDPFLGDGYTF. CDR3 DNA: TGCAGCGTTGATCCCTTTTTGGGGGATGGCTACACCTTC.

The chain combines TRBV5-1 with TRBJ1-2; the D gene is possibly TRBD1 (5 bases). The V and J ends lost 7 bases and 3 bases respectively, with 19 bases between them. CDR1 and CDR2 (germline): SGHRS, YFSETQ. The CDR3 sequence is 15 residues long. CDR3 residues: CASGAGGAGDYGYTF. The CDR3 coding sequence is TGCGCCAGCGGCGCGGGAGGGGCAGGAGACTATGGCTACACCTTC.

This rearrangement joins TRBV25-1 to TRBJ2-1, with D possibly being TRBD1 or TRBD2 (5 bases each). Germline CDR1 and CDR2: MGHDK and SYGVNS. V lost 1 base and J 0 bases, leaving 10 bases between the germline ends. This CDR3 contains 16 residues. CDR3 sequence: CASSESDGASYNEQFF. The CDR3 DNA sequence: TGTGCCAGCAGTGAATCCGACGGGGCCTCCTACAATGAGCAGTTCTTC.

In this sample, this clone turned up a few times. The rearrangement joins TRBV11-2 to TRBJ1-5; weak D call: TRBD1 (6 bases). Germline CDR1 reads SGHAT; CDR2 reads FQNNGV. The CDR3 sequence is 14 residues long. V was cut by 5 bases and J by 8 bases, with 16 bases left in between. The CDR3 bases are TGTGCCAGCAGCCCCACAGGGAATGCGGAGCCCCAGCATTTT. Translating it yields CASSPTGNAEPQHF. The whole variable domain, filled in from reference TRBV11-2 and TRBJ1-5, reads EAGVAQSPRYKIIEKRQSVAFWCNPISGHATLYWYQQILGQGPKLLIQFQNNGVVDDSQLPKDRFSAERLKGVDSTLKIQPAKLEDSAVYLCASSPTGNAEPQHFGDGTRLSIL.

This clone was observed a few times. The CDR3: CASSGVVGGRAFF. The CDR3, as DNA: TGTGCCAGCAGCGGAGTAGTAGGGGGCCGAGCTTTCTTT. The gene calls are TRBV7-9 and TRBJ1-1; 7 bases are shared with TRBD1. Losses at the gene ends were 5 bases for V and 10 bases for J; bases not matched to a gene: 10. This CDR3 is 13 amino acids long. The germline V gene has CDR1 SEHNR and CDR2 FQNEAQ (reference sequence). Based on the CDR3 plus reference TRBV7-9 and TRBJ1-1, the full variable domain is DTGVSQNPRHKITKRGQNVTFRCDPISEHNRLYWYRQTLGQGPEFLTYFQNEAQLEKSRLLSDRFSAERPKGSFSTLEIQRTEQGDSAMYLCASSGVVGGRAFFGQGTRLTVV.

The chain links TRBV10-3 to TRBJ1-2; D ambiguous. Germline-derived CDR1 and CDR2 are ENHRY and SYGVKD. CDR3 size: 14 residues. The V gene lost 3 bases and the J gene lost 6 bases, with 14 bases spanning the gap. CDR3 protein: CAISDHDGSNGYTF. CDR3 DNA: TGTGCCATCAGTGACCACGATGGGTCTAATGGCTACACCTTC.

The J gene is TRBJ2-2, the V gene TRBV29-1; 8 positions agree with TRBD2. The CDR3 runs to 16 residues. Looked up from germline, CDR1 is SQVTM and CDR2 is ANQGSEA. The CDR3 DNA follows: TGCAGTTTTTCTATCGGGGGAGCGGGAGCGTCCGGGGAGCTGTTTTTT. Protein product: CSFSIGGAGASGELFF.

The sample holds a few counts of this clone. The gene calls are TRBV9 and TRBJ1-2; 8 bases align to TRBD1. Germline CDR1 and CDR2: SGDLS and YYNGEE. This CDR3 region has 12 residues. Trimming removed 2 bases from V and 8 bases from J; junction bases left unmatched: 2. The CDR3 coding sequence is TGTGCCAGCAGCGTCCCAGGGGGCGGCTACACCTTC. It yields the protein CASSVPGGGYTF.

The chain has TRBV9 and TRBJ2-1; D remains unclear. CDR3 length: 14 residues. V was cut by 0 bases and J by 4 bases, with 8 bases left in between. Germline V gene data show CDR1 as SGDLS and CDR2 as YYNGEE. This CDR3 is CASSVELGYNEQFF. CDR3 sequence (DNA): TGTGCCAGCAGCGTAGAGTTGGGGTACAATGAGCAGTTCTTC.

For the CDR3, the DNA is TGTGCCAGCAGCTTGGCCGGGCAGGGACGGGGTGGCTACACCTTC. Its protein is CASSLAGQGRGGYTF. V gene TRBV5-6 combines with J gene TRBJ1-2, with a weak D call TRBD1 (5 bases). This CDR3 is 15 amino acids long. The V gene's germline CDR1 is SGHDT and CDR2 YYEEEE. Trimming left V 0 bases short and J 7 bases short, with 16 bases between.

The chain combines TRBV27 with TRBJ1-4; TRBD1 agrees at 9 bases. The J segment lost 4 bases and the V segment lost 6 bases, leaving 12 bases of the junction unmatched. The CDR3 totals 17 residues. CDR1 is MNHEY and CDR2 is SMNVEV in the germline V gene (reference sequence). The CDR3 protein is CASRPPHRGRNNEKLFF. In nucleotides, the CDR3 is TGTGCCAGCAGACCTCCCCACAGGGGGCGTAATAATGAAAAACTGTTTTTT.

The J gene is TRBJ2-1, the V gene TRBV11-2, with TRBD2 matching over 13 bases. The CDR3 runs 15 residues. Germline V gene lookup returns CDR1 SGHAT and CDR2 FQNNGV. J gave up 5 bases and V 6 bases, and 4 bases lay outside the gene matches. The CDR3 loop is CASSYGTSGNNEQFF. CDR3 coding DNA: TGTGCCAGCAGTTACGGGACTAGCGGGAACAATGAGCAGTTCTTC.

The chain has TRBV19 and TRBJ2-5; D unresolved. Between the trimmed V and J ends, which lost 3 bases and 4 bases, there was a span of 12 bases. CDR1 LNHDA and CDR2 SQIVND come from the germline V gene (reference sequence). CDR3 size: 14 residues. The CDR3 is CASSIGRPRETQYF. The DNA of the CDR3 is TGTGCCAGTAGTATTGGCAGGCCTCGAGAGACCCAGTACTTC. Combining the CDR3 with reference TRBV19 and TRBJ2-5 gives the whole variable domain DGGITQSPKYLFRKEGQNVTLSCEQNLNHDAMYWYRQDPGQGLRLIYYSQIVNDFQKGDIAEGYSVSREKKESFPLTVTSAQKNPTAFYLCASSIGRPRETQYFGPGTRLLVL.

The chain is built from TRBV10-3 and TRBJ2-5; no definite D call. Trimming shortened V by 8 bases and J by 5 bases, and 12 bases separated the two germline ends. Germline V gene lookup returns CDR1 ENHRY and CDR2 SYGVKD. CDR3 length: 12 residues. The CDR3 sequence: CAIGWARETQYF. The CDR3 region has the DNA TGTGCCATCGGGTGGGCTCGGGAGACCCAGTACTTC.

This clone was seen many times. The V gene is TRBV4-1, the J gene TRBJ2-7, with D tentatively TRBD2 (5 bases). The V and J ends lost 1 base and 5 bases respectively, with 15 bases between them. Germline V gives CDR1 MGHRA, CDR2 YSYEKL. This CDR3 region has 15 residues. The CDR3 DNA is TGCGCCAGCAGCCAAGGAGGTTCCCTCGGGGACGAGCAGTACTTC. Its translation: CASSQGGSLGDEQYF.

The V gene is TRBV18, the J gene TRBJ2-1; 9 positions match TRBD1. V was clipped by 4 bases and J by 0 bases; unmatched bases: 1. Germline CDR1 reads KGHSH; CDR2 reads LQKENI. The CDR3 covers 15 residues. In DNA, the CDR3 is TGTGCCAGCTCACGGGACAGGGCCTCCTACAATGAGCAGTTCTTC. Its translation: CASSRDRASYNEQFF.

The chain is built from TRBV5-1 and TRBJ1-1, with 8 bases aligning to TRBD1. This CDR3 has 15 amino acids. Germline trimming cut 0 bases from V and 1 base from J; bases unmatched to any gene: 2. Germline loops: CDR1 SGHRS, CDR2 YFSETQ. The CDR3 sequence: CASSLVGQGNTEAFF. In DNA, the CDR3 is TGCGCCAGCAGCTTGGTCGGACAGGGGAACACTGAAGCTTTCTTT.

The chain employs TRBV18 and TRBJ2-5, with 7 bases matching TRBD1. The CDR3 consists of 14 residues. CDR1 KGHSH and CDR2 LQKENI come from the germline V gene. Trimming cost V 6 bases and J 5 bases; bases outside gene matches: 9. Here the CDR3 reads CASSPGQRGETQYF. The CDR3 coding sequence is TGTGCCAGCTCCCCGGGACAGAGAGGGGAGACCCAGTACTTC.

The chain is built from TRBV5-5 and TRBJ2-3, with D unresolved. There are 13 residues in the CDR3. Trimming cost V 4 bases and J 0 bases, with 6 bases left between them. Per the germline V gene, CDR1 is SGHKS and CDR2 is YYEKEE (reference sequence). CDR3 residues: CASSTSSTDTQYF. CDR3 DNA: TGTGCCAGCAGCACAAGTAGCACAGATACGCAGTATTTT.

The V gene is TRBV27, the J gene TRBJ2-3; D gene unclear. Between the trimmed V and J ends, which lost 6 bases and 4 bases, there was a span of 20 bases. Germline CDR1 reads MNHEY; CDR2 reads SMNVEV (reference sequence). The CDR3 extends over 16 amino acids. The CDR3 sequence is CASSWTPGLLADTQYF. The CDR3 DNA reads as TGTGCCAGCAGCTGGACCCCGGGCCTCTTGGCAGATACGCAGTATTTT.

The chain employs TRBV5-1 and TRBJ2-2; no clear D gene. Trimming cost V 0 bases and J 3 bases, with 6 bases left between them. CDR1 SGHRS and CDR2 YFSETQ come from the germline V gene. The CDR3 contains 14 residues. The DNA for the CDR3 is TGCGCCAGCAGCTTGGGGGTGGACACCGGGGAGCTGTTTTTT. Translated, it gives CASSLGVDTGELFF.